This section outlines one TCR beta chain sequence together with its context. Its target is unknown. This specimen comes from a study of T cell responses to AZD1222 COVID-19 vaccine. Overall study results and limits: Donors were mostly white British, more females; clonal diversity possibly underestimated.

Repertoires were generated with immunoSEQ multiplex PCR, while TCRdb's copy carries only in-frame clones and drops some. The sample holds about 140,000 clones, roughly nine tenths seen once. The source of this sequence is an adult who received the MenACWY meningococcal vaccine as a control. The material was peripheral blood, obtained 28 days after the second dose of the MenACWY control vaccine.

In DNA, the CDR3 is TGTGCCTGGACTTTCCGGGGCTCCTATAATTCACCCCTCCACTTT. Protein sequence: CAWTFRGSYNSPLHF. The genes are TRBV30 and TRBJ1-6, with D unclear. The CDR3 extends over 15 amino acids. Germline V CDR1 and CDR2: GTSNPN, SVGIG (reference sequence). Trimming shortened V by 4 bases and J by 0 bases, and 10 bases separated the two germline ends.